One and the same sample provided the 16 T cell receptor beta chains below, sequenced in a study of cytomegalovirus exposure and HLA in healthy donors. The PCR made use of 60 Vbeta and 13 Jbeta primers. Using immunoSEQ multiplex PCR, the repertoire was profiled, and TCRdb retains in-frame clones only, with some absent. The data contain about 110,000 clones, approximately 78% of them singletons. Sequencing used PBMCs. These receptors were obtained from a man between 25 and 39 years old in good health and CMV-seropositive.

This clone was found a few times. The V call is TRBV1, the J call TRBJ1-5; TRBD1, the table's D call, lacks a check against the DNA. TRBV1 is shown as a pseudogene. The length of the CDR3 is 19 residues. The CDR3 is CTSSQDEDSGYYSNQPQHF. CDR3 nucleotide sequence: TGCACCAGCAGCCAAGATGAGGACAGTGGATACTATAGCAATCAGCCCCAGCATTTT.

The genes are TRBV5-6 and TRBJ1-2; 8 nucleotides agree with TRBD1. Germline V gene sequence: CDR1 SGHDT, CDR2 YYEEEE. Trimming cost V 4 bases and J 10 bases; bases outside gene matches: 15. This CDR3 region has 15 residues. The CDR3: CASSENPAGGDDYTF. DNA for the CDR3: TGTGCCAGCAGCGAGAACCCCGCAGGGGGCGACGACTACACCTTC.

The chain combines TRBV7-2 with TRBJ2-5, with TRBD2 matching 13 bases. Germline lookup yields CDR1 SGHTA and CDR2 FQGNSA. CDR3 length equals 15 residues. V lost 6 bases to trimming and J lost 2 bases; unmatched junction nucleotides: 3. CDR3 in amino acids: CASRGTSGAQETQYF. CDR3 DNA: TGTGCCAGCAGAGGGACTAGCGGGGCACAAGAGACCCAGTACTTC.

The chain recombines TRBV6-5 with TRBJ2-5; unclear D gene. The J call may not be correct, given that the DNA end is closer to TRBJ2-7. CDR1 MNHEY and CDR2 SVGAGI come from the germline V gene. The CDR3 spans 16 residues. CDR3 residues: CASSYSINPRIYEQYF. As DNA, the CDR3 is TGTGCCAGCAGTTACTCGATCAATCCGCGCATCTACGAGCAGTACTTC.

The chain carries TRBV9 and TRBJ2-5; perhaps TRBD2 as D (7 bases). Trimming shortened V by 0 bases and J by 5 bases, and 14 bases separated the two germline ends. The CDR3 runs 15 residues. The germline CDR1 and CDR2 sequences are SGDLS and YYNGEE. As DNA, the CDR3 is TGTGCCAGCAGCGTAGCGGGGGGCCCCGGGGAGACCCAGTACTTC. Translation: CASSVAGGPGETQYF.

The V gene is TRBV4-1, the J gene TRBJ1-5, with 7 bases fitting TRBD1. CDR1 is MGHRA and CDR2 is YSYEKL in the germline V gene. CDR3 length: 18 amino acids. Trimming at V came to 0 bases and at J to 9 bases, leaving 17 bases not matched to a gene. The CDR3 is CASSQDGKGTDRVTPQHF. CDR3 DNA sequence: TGCGCCAGCAGCCAAGACGGAAAGGGGACAGACCGGGTTACGCCCCAGCATTTT.

The genes are TRBV27 and TRBJ2-7, with D maybe TRBD2 (5 bases). The germline V gene has CDR1 MNHEY and CDR2 SMNVEV (reference sequence). V was trimmed by 0 bases and J by 8 bases, leaving 11 bases between them. CDR3 length: 13 residues. The CDR3 sequence is CASSLSAGRKQYF. In DNA form, the CDR3 reads TGTGCCAGCAGTTTATCGGCTGGGAGAAAGCAGTACTTC.

The chain has TRBV7-9 and TRBJ2-1; maybe TRBD2 (6 bases). V was clipped by 2 bases and J by 6 bases, with 11 bases between them. In germline, CDR1 is SEHNR, CDR2 FQNEAQ (reference sequence). The CDR3 totals 14 residues. CDR3 sequence: CASSLRDLTNEQFF. CDR3 nucleotide sequence: TGTGCCAGCAGCTTAAGGGACTTGACCAATGAGCAGTTCTTC.

V is TRBV28 and J is TRBJ1-1; D possibly corresponds to TRBD1 (5 bases). V lost 3 bases to trimming and J lost 8 bases, with 13 bases between them. The CDR3 length is 13 residues. CDR1 and CDR2 (germline): MDHEN, SYDVKM. CDR3 region: CASSLPANREAFF. CDR3 DNA sequence: TGTGCCAGCAGTTTGCCGGCAAACAGGGAAGCTTTCTTT.

This chain links TRBV5-1 with TRBJ1-1, with D perhaps TRBD1 (6 bases). The germline V gene encodes CDR1 SGHRS and CDR2 YFSETQ. This CDR3 has 14 residues. The ends were cut back, 5 bases at V and 0 bases at J, with 11 bases in the middle. The CDR3 coding sequence is TGCGCCAGCAGGGGGGGGCCAATGAACACTGAAGCTTTCTTT. Protein sequence: CASRGGPMNTEAFF.

This rearrangement joins TRBV19 to TRBJ2-2; D perhaps matches TRBD2 (6 bases). The germline V and J ends were trimmed by 8 bases and 7 bases, with 17 bases remaining between them. The CDR3 loop spans 14 amino acids. Germline V CDR1 and CDR2: LNHDA, SQIVND (reference sequence). CDR3 in amino acids: CASREPGSGGELFF. The DNA of the CDR3 is TGTGCCAGTCGGGAGCCCGGTTCTGGCGGGGAGCTGTTTTTT.

The chain joins TRBV5-1 to TRBJ1-2, with 12 nucleotides matching TRBD1. Germline V gene sequence: CDR1 SGHRS, CDR2 YFSETQ. V lost 4 bases, J lost 7 bases, and 8 bases stayed unmatched. This CDR3 contains 15 residues. CDR3 bases: TGCGCCAGCAGCCCCGCGGGACAGGGGGCTGGTGGCTACACCTTC. Its protein is CASSPAGQGAGGYTF.

This chain connects TRBV19 to TRBJ1-2; possibly TRBD1 for D (5 bases). Trimming cost V 11 bases and J 6 bases, with 19 bases left between them. Germline V gene lookup returns CDR1 LNHDA and CDR2 SQIVND (reference sequence). This CDR3 has 13 amino acids. The CDR3 region is CAARPRGGDGYTF. CDR3 nucleotide sequence: TGTGCCGCCCGACCGAGGGGCGGGGATGGCTACACCTTC.

The chain joins TRBV4-1 to TRBJ1-4, with TRBD1 as a possible D gene (5 bases). The V and J ends lost 2 bases and 0 bases respectively, with 13 bases between them. Germline CDR1 reads MGHRA; CDR2 reads YSYEKL. This CDR3 contains 17 residues. CDR3 sequence: CASSQRDREATNEKLFF. As DNA, the CDR3 is TGCGCCAGCAGCCAACGCGACAGAGAAGCAACTAATGAAAAACTGTTTTTT.

This chain links TRBV6-5 with TRBJ2-7, with 8 positions matching TRBD2. CDR1 and CDR2 from the germline V gene are MNHEY and SVGAGI. CDR3 length: 14 amino acids. V shed 6 bases and J 5 bases; nucleotides not matched to a gene: 9. The CDR3 sequence is CASSRLAGHHEQYF. The CDR3 DNA is TGTGCCAGCAGCCGTCTAGCGGGTCATCACGAGCAGTACTTC.

This rearrangement joins TRBV10-1 to TRBJ2-1; 9 positions agree with TRBD2. J gave up 8 bases and V 4 bases, and 12 bases lay outside the gene matches. Germline-derived CDR1 and CDR2 are WNHNN and SYGVQD (reference sequence). This CDR3 is built from 16 residues. This CDR3 is CASSVLAGRPDDEQFF. CDR3 DNA: TGCGCCAGCAGTGTCCTAGCGGGACGTCCAGACGATGAGCAGTTCTTC.